This TCR beta chain was found in a study of T-cell memory formation after mild COVID-19. Overall study context: TCR clusters were mostly donor specific.

The CDR3 loop spans 13 amino acids. Trimming took 2 bases from V and 3 from J, leaving 7 bases between them. TCRdb independently ran MiXCR on the 5' RACE reads; one entry per CDR3 protein. Seen here are about 560,000 distinct CDR3 sequences, around 15% observed once, and the top ten hold just over 8%. The table lists this clonotype with many counts. The receptor's source is an adult woman who had mild COVID-19 (a few samples of this study predate the infection). Cell type and time point are not known. Sequences were obtained from PBMCs or a T cell subset sorted from them (not recorded which). J is TRBJ1-2 and V is TRBV12-3 or TRBV12-4; D gene unclear. The chain's CDR3 is CASSLLMDYGYTF. The CDR3 DNA reads TGTGCCAGCAGTTTACTCATGGACTATGGCTACACCTTC.